Each of the 21 T cell receptor beta chains below was sequenced from the same sample in a study of cytomegalovirus exposure and HLA in healthy donors. TCRdb's copy holds only in-frame clones and misses some; the assay was immunoSEQ multiplex PCR. The table records about 120,000 clones, approximately 95% of them present only once. Specimen: PBMCs. The receptors come from a man in his late teens or twenties in good health and CMV-seronegative.

This clone appeared once. The CDR3 is CASSTEQGSRYGYTF. CDR3 coding DNA: TGTGCCAGCAGCACCGAACAGGGTTCTCGCTATGGCTACACCTTC. The chain couples TRBV5-4 to TRBJ1-2; D might be TRBD1 (6 bases). The CDR3 is 15 residues long. Germline CDR1 and CDR2: SGHNT and YYREEE (reference sequence). V shed 4 bases and J shed 4 bases, with 17 bases lying between them.

The rearrangement links TRBV6-4 to TRBJ2-1; 12 bases fit TRBD1. Germline loops: CDR1 MRHNA, CDR2 SNTAGT. V shed 0 bases, J shed 5 bases, and the junction held 8 bases outside the gene matches. The CDR3 length is 18 residues. The CDR3 loop is CASSDSGTGGAVNNEQFF. The CDR3 coding sequence is TGTGCCAGCAGTGACTCCGGGACAGGGGGCGCGGTCAACAATGAGCAGTTCTTC.

The rearrangement uses TRBV9 and TRBJ2-1; tentative D call: TRBD1 (5 bases). CDR1 and CDR2 (germline): SGDLS, YYNGEE. V dropped 1 base and J dropped 1 base, with 15 bases sitting between them. CDR3 length equals 17 residues. CDR3 in DNA: TGTGCCAGCAGCGTAAGGGGTTATGGGGATTCCTACAATGAGCAGTTCTTC. Residues: CASSVRGYGDSYNEQFF.

V usage is TRBV18 and J usage is TRBJ2-3, with TRBD1 as a possible D gene (5 bases). V lost 2 bases and J 0 bases, leaving 15 bases between the germline ends. CDR3 length: 17 residues. Germline V gene data show CDR1 as KGHSH and CDR2 as LQKENI. This CDR3 is CASSPTYGQGSTDTQYF. The CDR3 DNA is TGTGCCAGCTCACCAACCTATGGTCAGGGAAGCACAGATACGCAGTATTTT.

CDR3 region: CASSQGAGADTQYF. In DNA, the CDR3 is TGCGCCAGCAGCCAAGGGGCGGGGGCAGATACGCAGTATTTT. The gene calls are TRBV4-3 and TRBJ2-3; 7 positions agree with TRBD2. Germline CDR1 reads LGHNA; CDR2 reads YSLEER. After removal of 1 base from V and 4 bases from J, the junction contained 2 bases not matched to a gene. The CDR3 runs 14 residues.

The chain joins TRBV5-1 to TRBJ2-3; 7 bases are shared with TRBD2. V was clipped by 4 bases and J by 6 bases; unmatched bases: 14. The CDR3 has 16 amino acids. The germline gives CDR1 SGHRS, CDR2 YFSETQ. CDR3 region: CASSPGTNDILDTQYF. CDR3 DNA: TGCGCCAGCAGCCCCGGGACTAATGACATATTGGATACGCAGTATTTT.

The V call is TRBV7-3, the J call TRBJ2-7; 7 bases are a match to TRBD2. The CDR3 is 14 amino acids. The junction had 6 bases not matched to a gene; V was cut back by 2 bases and J by 5 bases. Germline assignment: CDR1 SGHTA and CDR2 FQGTGA. The CDR3 spells CASSLSGGKDEQYF. The CDR3, as DNA: TGTGCCAGCAGCTTATCGGGGGGAAAGGACGAGCAGTACTTC.

In its sample, this clone was seen once. The J gene is TRBJ1-1, the V gene TRBV12-2; whether TRBD1, the table's D call, matches the DNA was not checked. TRBV12-2 counts as a pseudogene. The CDR3 loop spans 17 amino acids. The CDR3 DNA reads as TGTGCAAGTCGCTTAGAGTCGGACAGGGGGGAGAACACTGAAGCTTTCTTT. This sequence encodes CASRLESDRGENTEAFF.

V is TRBV20-1 and J is TRBJ2-5, with D unresolved. Germline lookup yields CDR1 DFQATT and CDR2 SNEGSKA (reference sequence). The CDR3 covers 11 residues. Trimming removed 5 bases at V and 1 base at J, with 5 bases between. The CDR3 DNA follows: TGCAGTGCTCAGGCCCAAGAGACCCAGTACTTC. Its protein is CSAQAQETQYF.

V is TRBV30 and J is TRBJ2-1; 9 bases fit TRBD1. V lost 5 bases to trimming and J lost 0 bases; unmatched junction nucleotides: 2. The CDR3 runs 14 residues. Germline lookup yields CDR1 GTSNPN and CDR2 SVGIG (reference sequence). This CDR3 is CAWGTGSSYNEQFF. In DNA form, the CDR3 reads TGTGCCTGGGGGACAGGGAGCTCCTACAATGAGCAGTTCTTC.

The chain uses TRBV28 and TRBJ1-5; D is perhaps TRBD1 (5 bases). CDR1 is MDHEN, CDR2 SYDVKM, per germline. This CDR3 has 19 amino acids. V was trimmed by 5 bases and J by 4 bases, leaving 27 bases between them. The CDR3 bases are TGTGCCAGCAGTCCACCTGACTTCCCTGTGGTTGGGGGGAATCAGCCCCAGCATTTT. It translates to CASSPPDFPVVGGNQPQHF. Based on the CDR3 plus reference TRBV28 and TRBJ1-5, the full variable domain is DVKVTQSSRYLVKRTGEKVFLECVQDMDHENMFWYRQDPGLGLRLIYFSYDVKMKEKGDIPEGYSVSREKKERFSLILESASTNQTSMYLCASSPPDFPVVGGNQPQHFGDGTRLSIL.

The chain is built from TRBV28 and TRBJ1-1; D gene unclear. The CDR3 extends over 12 amino acids. The germline V gene encodes CDR1 MDHEN and CDR2 SYDVKM. V was pared by 6 bases and J by 1 base, with 6 bases between. The CDR3 nucleotides are TGTGCCAGCAGCCAGGCGAACACTGAAGCTTTCTTT. This codes for CASSQANTEAFF.

In nucleotides, the CDR3 is TGTGCCAGCAGCTCCCCAGGGGACCGAAACACTGAAGCTTTCTTT. Translation gives CASSSPGDRNTEAFF. V and J are TRBV7-8 and TRBJ1-1, with D perhaps matching TRBD1 (6 bases). Germline V gives CDR1 SGHVS, CDR2 FQNEAQ. This CDR3 region has 15 residues. V was cut by 4 bases and J by 2 bases, with 14 bases left in between.

The J gene is TRBJ2-3, the V gene TRBV7-2; 13 nucleotides match TRBD2. This CDR3 region has 17 residues. The V gene end was trimmed by 2 bases and the J gene end by 5 bases; junction bases not matched to a gene: 7. The germline V gene encodes CDR1 SGHTA and CDR2 FQGNSA. The CDR3 nucleotides read TGTGCCAGCAGCTTATCACTAGCGGGAGGGCCGGGAGATACGCAGTATTTT. Translation gives CASSLSLAGGPGDTQYF.

The chain carries TRBV13 and TRBJ1-1, with 7 nucleotides matching TRBD1. The germline V gene encodes CDR1 PRHDT and CDR2 FYEKMQ (reference sequence). V shed 2 bases, J shed 3 bases, and the junction held 9 bases outside the gene matches. The CDR3 is 16 amino acids. As DNA, the CDR3 is TGTGCCAGCAGCTTAAGACCGACAGGGCCGCACACTGAAGCTTTCTTT. Amino acids: CASSLRPTGPHTEAFF.

This rearrangement joins TRBV6-1 to TRBJ1-2; possible D gene TRBD1, 5 bases. In germline, CDR1 is MNHNS, CDR2 SASEGT. Trimming took 2 bases from V and 3 from J, leaving 16 bases between them. The CDR3 spans 16 residues. CDR3 DNA sequence: TGTGCCAGCAGTGAATTTCCCCAGGGCGCATACTATGGCTACACCTTC. Translation: CASSEFPQGAYYGYTF.

This chain connects TRBV4-1 to TRBJ2-1; 8 bases line up with TRBD1. V shed 0 bases, J shed 7 bases, and the junction held 5 bases outside the gene matches. Per germline, CDR1 MGHRA and CDR2 YSYEKL. The CDR3 extends over 15 amino acids. The CDR3 protein is CASSQDGTGGNEQFF. In nucleotides, the CDR3 is TGCGCCAGCAGCCAAGACGGGACAGGAGGGAATGAGCAGTTCTTC.

The chain couples TRBV15 to TRBJ2-7; D unclear. Trimming left V 3 bases short and J 3 bases short, with 15 bases between. Germline V gene data show CDR1 as LNHNV and CDR2 as YYDKDF (reference sequence). This CDR3 spans 15 amino acids. The CDR3 protein is CATSRERDGIYEQYF. CDR3 coding DNA: TGTGCCACCAGCAGGGAGAGAGACGGTATCTACGAGCAGTACTTC.

The J gene is TRBJ2-7, the V gene TRBV5-4; D uncertain. The CDR3 loop spans 14 amino acids. Germline loops: CDR1 SGHNT, CDR2 YYREEE (reference sequence). V lost 3 bases to trimming and J lost 2 bases, with 12 bases between them. CDR3 DNA sequence: TGTGCCAGCAGCTCCGACTCCCGACCCTACGAGCAGTACTTC. Translation gives CASSSDSRPYEQYF.

This clone was recorded only once. The rearrangement uses TRBV28 and TRBJ2-7; TRBD2 might be the D (6 bases). Trimming removed 9 bases at V and 12 bases at J, with 30 bases between. The CDR3 spans 15 residues. Germline V gene data show CDR1 as MDHEN and CDR2 as SYDVKM. CDR3 sequence (DNA): TGTGCCAGTGCAAATGGCCTAGCGCAAACTGCTAAGCGGTACTTC. Protein product: CASANGLAQTAKRYF. The variable domain in full, completed from reference TRBV28 and TRBJ2-7, reads DVKVTQSSRYLVKRTGEKVFLECVQDMDHENMFWYRQDPGLGLRLIYFSYDVKMKEKGDIPEGYSVSREKKERFSLILESASTNQTSMYLCASANGLAQTAKRYFGPGTRLTVT.

The chain uses TRBV4-1 and TRBJ2-3; 9 bases line up with TRBD2. V shed 6 bases and J 6 bases; nucleotides not matched to a gene: 10. This CDR3 contains 15 residues. Germline assignment: CDR1 MGHRA and CDR2 YSYEKL. This chain's CDR3 is CASSLIAGEPDTQYF. Written as DNA, the CDR3 is TGCGCCAGCAGTCTCATAGCGGGGGAGCCCGATACGCAGTATTTT.